These T cell receptor beta chains were read from a single sample in a study of early T cells in non-severe SARS-CoV-2 infection. TCRdb reprocessed the 5' RACE reads via MiXCR and lists one record per CDR3 protein. The sample has tens of thousands of distinct CDR3 sequences; roughly 8.8% are singletons. Sequencing input: whole blood. All receptors come from an adult who was a healthcare worker with PCR-confirmed SARS-CoV-2 infection or an uninfected control (not recorded which). Each CDR3 is given without its conserved first and last residue. The order of the fields is V gene, J gene, D gene, CDR3 protein. A D gene is named only where the DNA matches it firmly.

TRBV20-1	TRBJ2-5	.	SASDSQETQY
TRBV29-1	TRBJ2-1	.	SVDGQVYNEQF
TRBV2	TRBJ2-7	.	ASGDLEPWEQY
TRBV7-9	TRBJ2-1	TRBD2	ASSRWSGGAVNEQF
TRBV6-6	TRBJ2-7	.	ASSQPTGTTHEQY
TRBV5-1	TRBJ2-7	.	ASSFSGGGSYEQY
TRBV7-9	TRBJ1-2	.	ASSPSPFFHGYT
TRBV9	TRBJ1-1	TRBD1	ASSGGTANTEAF
TRBV27	TRBJ2-2	.	ASPRNTGELF
TRBV15	TRBJ2-3	TRBD2	ATSRVAGGSTDTQY
TRBV5-8	TRBJ1-2	.	ASSLAGTAYGYT